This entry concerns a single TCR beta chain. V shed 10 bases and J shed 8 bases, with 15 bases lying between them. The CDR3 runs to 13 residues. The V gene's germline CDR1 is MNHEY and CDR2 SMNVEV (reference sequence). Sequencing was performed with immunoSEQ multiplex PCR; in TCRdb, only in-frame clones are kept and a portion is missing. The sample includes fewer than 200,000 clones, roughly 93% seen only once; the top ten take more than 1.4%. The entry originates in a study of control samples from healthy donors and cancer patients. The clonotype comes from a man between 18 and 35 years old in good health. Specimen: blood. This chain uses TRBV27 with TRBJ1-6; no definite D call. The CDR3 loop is CAIGSEADSPLHF. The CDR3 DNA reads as TGTGCCATCGGATCCGAAGCGGATTCACCCCTCCACTTT.